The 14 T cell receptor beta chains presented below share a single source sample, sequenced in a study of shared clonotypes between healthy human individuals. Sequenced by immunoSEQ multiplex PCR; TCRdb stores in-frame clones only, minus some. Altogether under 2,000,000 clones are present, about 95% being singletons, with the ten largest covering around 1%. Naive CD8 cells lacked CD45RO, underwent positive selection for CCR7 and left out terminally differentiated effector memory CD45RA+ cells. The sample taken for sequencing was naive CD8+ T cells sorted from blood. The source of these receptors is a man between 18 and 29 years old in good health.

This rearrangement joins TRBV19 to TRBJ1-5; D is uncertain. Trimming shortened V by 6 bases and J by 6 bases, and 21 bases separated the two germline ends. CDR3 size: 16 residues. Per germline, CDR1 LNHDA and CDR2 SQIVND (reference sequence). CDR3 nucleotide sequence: TGTGCCAGTAGCCGAGGGATAGCAATTTCCAGTCAGCCCCAGCATTTT. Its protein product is CASSRGIAISSQPQHF.

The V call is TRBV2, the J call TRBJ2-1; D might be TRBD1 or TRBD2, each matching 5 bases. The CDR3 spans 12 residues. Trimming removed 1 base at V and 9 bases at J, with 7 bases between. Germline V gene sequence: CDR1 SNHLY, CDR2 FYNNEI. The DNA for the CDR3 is TGTGCCAGCAGTGAAGAGAGGGGTGAGCAGTTCTTC. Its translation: CASSEERGEQFF.

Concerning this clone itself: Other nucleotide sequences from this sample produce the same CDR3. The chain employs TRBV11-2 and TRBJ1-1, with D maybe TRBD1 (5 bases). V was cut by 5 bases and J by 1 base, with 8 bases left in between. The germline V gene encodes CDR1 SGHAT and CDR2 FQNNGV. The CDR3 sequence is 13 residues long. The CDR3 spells CASSLGPNTEAFF. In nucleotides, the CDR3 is TGTGCCAGCAGCCTGGGACCGAACACTGAAGCTTTCTTT.

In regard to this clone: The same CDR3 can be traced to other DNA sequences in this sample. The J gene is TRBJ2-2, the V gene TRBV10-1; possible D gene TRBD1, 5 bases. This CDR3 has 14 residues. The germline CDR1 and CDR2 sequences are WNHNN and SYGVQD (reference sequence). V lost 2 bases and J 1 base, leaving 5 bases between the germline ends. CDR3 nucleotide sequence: TGCGCCAGCAGTGAGAGGGGGAACACCGGGGAGCTGTTTTTT. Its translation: CASSERGNTGELFF.

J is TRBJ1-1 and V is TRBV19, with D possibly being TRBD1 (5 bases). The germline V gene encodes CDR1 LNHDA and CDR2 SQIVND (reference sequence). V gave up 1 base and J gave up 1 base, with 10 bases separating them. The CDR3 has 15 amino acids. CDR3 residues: CASSIASGANTEAFF. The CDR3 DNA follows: TGTGCCAGTAGTATAGCCAGCGGGGCGAACACTGAAGCTTTCTTT.

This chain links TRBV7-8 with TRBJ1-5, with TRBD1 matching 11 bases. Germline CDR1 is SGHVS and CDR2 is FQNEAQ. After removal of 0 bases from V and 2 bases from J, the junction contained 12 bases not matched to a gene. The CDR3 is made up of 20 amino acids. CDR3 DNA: TGTGCCAGCAGCTTAGCCTTCATTAGGACAGGGGGCAGAGGCAATCAGCCCCAGCATTTT. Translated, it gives CASSLAFIRTGGRGNQPQHF.

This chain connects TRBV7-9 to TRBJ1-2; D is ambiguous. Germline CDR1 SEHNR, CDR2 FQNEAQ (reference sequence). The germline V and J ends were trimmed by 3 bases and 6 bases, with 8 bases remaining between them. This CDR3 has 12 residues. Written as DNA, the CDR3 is TGTGCCAGCAGCTTTTGGGCGGATGGCTACACCTTC. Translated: CASSFWADGYTF.

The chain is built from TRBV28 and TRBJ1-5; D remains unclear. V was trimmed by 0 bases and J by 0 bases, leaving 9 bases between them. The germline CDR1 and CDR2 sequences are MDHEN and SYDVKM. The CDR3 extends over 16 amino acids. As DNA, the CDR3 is TGTGCCAGCAGTTTATGGAGAGGCTATAGCAATCAGCCCCAGCATTTT. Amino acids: CASSLWRGYSNQPQHF.

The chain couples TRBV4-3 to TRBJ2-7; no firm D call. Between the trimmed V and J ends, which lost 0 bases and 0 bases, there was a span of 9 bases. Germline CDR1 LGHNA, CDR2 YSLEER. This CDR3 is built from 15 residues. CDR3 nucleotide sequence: TGCGCCAGCAGCCAAGAGGAACTAAGCTCCTACGAGCAGTACTTC. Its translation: CASSQEELSSYEQYF.

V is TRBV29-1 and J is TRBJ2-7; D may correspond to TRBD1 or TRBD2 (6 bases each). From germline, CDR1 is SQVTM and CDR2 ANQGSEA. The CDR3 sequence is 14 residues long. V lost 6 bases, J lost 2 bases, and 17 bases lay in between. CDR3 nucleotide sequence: TGCAGCGTGACGGGGGCGGATCTGACCTACGAGCAGTACTTC. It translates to CSVTGADLTYEQYF.

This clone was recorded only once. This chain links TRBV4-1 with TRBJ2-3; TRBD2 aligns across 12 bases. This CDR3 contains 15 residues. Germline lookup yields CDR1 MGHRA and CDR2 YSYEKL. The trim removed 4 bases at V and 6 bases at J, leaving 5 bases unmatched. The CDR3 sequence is CASSPLAGGRDTQYF. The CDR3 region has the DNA TGCGCCAGCAGCCCACTAGCGGGGGGCCGCGATACGCAGTATTTT.

CDR3 in amino acids: CASSYIAGGGGEQFF. The CDR3 bases are TGTGCCAGCAGTTATATAGCGGGGGGTGGCGGTGAGCAGTTCTTC. The V gene is TRBV14, the J gene TRBJ2-1; 10 bases agree with TRBD2. This CDR3 spans 15 amino acids. Germline V gene lookup returns CDR1 SGHDN and CDR2 FVKESK. V shed 6 bases, J shed 9 bases, and the junction held 11 bases outside the gene matches.

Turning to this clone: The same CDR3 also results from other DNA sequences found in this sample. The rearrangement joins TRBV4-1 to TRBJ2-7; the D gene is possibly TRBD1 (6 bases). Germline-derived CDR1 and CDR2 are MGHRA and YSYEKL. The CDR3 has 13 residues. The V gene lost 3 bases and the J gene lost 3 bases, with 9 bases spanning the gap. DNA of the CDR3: TGCGCCAGCAGCCACGGACAGTACTACGAGCAGTACTTC. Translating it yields CASSHGQYYEQYF.

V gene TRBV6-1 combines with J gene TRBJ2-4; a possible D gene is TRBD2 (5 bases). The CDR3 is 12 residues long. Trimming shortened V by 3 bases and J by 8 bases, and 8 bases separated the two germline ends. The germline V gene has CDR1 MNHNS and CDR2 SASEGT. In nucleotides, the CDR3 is TGTGCCAGCAGTGATGTACTAGACATTCAGTACTTC. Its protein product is CASSDVLDIQYF.